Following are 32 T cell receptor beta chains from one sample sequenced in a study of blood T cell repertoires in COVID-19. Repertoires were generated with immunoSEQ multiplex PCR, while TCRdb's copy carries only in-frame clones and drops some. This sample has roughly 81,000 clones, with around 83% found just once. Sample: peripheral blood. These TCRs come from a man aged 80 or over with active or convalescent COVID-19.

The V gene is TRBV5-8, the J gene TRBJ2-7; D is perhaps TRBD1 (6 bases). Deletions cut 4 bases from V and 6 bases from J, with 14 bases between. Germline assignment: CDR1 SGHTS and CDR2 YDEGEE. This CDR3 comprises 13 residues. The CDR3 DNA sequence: TGTGCCAGCAGCATACAGGGATATTCCGAGCAGTACTTC. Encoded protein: CASSIQGYSEQYF.

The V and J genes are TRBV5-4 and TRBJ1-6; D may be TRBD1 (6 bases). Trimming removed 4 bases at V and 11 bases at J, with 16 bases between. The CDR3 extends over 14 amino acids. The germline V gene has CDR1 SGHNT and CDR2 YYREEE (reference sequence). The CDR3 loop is CASSLKTGRAPLHF. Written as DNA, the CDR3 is TGTGCCAGCAGCCTTAAGACAGGCCGGGCACCCCTCCACTTT.

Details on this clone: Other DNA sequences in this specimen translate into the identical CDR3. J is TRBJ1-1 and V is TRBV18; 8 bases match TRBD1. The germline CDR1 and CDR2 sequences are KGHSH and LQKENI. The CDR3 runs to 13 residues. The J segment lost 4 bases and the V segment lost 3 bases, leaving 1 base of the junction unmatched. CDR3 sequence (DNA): TGTGCCAGCTCACCCCAGGGGGCCACTGAAGCTTTCTTT. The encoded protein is CASSPQGATEAFF.

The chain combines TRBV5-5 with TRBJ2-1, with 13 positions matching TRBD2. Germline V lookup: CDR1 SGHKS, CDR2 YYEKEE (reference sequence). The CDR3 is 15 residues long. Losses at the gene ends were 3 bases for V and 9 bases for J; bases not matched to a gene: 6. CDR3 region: CASSSGTSGVSEQFF. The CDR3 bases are TGTGCCAGCAGCTCCGGGACTAGCGGGGTCTCTGAGCAGTTCTTC. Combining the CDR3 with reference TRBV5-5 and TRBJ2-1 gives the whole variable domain DAGVTQSPTHLIKTRGQQVTLRCSPISGHKSVSWYQQVLGQGPQFIFQYYEKEERGRGNFPDRFSARQFPNYSSELNVNALLLGDSALYLCASSSGTSGVSEQFFGPGTRLTVL.

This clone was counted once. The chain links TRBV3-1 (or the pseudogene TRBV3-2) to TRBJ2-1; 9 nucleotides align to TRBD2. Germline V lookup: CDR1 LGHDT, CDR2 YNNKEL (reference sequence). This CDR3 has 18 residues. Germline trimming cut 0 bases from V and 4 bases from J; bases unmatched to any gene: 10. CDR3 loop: CASSQDGRAGGPYNEQFF. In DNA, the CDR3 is TGTGCCAGCAGCCAAGATGGTAGGGCGGGAGGGCCGTACAATGAGCAGTTCTTC.

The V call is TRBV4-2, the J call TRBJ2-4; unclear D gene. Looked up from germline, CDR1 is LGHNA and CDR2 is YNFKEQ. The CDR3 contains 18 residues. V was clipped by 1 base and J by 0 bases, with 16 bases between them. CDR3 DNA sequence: TGTGCCAGCAGCCAAGCCGAGAGCGATTCTCTAGCCAAAAACATTCAGTACTTC. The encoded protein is CASSQAESDSLAKNIQYF.

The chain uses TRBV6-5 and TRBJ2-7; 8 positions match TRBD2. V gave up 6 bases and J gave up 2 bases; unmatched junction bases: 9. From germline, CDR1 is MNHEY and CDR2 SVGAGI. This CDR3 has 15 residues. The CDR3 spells CASSYRAGGAYEQYF. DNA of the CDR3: TGTGCCAGCAGCTACAGGGCGGGAGGAGCCTACGAGCAGTACTTC.

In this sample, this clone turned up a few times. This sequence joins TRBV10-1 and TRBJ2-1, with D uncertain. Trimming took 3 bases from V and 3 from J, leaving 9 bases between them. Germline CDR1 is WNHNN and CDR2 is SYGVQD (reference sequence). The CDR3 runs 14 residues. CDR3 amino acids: CASSDLPDYNEQFF. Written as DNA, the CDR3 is TGCGCCAGCAGTGATCTTCCAGACTACAATGAGCAGTTCTTC.

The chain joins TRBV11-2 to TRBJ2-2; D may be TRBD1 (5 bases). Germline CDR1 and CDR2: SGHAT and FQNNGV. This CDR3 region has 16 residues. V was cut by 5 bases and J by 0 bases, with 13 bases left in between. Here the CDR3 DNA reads TGTGCCAGCAGCCTCCCGGCAGGGACGAACACCGGGGAGCTGTTTTTT. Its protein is CASSLPAGTNTGELFF.

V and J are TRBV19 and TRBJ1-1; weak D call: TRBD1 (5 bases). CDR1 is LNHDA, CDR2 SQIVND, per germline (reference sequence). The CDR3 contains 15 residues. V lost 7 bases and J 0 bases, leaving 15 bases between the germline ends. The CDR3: CASKAGRRMNTEAFF. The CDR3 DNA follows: TGTGCCAGTAAAGCAGGGAGGCGCATGAACACTGAAGCTTTCTTT. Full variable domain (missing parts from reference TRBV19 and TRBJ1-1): DGGITQSPKYLFRKEGQNVTLSCEQNLNHDAMYWYRQDPGQGLRLIYYSQIVNDFQKGDIAEGYSVSREKKESFPLTVTSAQKNPTAFYLCASKAGRRMNTEAFFGQGTRLTVV.

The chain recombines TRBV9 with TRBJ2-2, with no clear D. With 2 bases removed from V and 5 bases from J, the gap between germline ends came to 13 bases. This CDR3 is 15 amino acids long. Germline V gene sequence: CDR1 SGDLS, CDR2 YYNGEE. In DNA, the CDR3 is TGTGCCAGCAGCGTTGCTAGAACGGCAACCGGGGAGCTGTTTTTT. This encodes CASSVARTATGELFF.

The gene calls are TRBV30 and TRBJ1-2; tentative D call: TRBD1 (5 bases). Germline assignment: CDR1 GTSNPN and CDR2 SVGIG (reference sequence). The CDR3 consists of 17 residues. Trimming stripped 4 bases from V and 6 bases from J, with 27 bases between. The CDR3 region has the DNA TGTGCCTGGACAAAAACCTACATGCAGGGACTCCTAGATGGCTACACCTTC. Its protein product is CAWTKTYMQGLLDGYTF.

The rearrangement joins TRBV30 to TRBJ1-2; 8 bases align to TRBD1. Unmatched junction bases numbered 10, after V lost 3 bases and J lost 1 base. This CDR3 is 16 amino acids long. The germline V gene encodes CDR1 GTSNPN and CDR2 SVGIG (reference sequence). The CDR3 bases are TGTGCCTGGAGCCGGGACAGGAGACTAATTAACTATGGCTACACCTTC. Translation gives CAWSRDRRLINYGYTF.

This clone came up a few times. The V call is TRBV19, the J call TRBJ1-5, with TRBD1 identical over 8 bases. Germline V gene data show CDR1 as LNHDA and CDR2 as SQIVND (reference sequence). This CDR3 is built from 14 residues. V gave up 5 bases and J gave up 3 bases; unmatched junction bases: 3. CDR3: CASSWGQDNQPQHF. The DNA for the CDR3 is TGTGCCAGTAGTTGGGGACAGGACAATCAGCCCCAGCATTTT. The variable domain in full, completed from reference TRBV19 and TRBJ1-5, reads DGGITQSPKYLFRKEGQNVTLSCEQNLNHDAMYWYRQDPGQGLRLIYYSQIVNDFQKGDIAEGYSVSREKKESFPLTVTSAQKNPTAFYLCASSWGQDNQPQHFGDGTRLSIL.

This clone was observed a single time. CDR3 region: CASRLDISHQPQHF. The CDR3, as DNA: TGTGCCAGCAGGCTGGACATCAGTCATCAGCCCCAGCATTTT. The chain links TRBV6-1 to TRBJ1-5, with a weak D call TRBD1 (5 bases). Trimming left V 6 bases short and J 5 bases short, with 14 bases between. CDR1 MNHNS and CDR2 SASEGT come from the germline V gene. CDR3 size: 14 residues.

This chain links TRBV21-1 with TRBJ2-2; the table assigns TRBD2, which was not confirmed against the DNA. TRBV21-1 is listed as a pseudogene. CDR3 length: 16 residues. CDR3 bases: TGTGCCAGCAGCAAAGCGAAGAGGAGGGCCACCGGGGAGCTGTTTTTT. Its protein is CASSKAKRRATGELFF.

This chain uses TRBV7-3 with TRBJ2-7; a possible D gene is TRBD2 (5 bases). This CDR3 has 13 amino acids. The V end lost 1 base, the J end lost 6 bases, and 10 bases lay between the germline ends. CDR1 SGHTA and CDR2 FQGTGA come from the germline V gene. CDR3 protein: CASSLKEGSEQYF. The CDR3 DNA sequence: TGTGCCAGCAGCTTAAAAGAGGGATCCGAGCAGTACTTC. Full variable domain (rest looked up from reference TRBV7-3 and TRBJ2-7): GAGVSQTPSNKVTEKGKYVELRCDPISGHTALYWYRQSLGQGPEFLIYFQGTGAADDSGLPNDRFFAVRPEGSVSTLKIQRTERGDSAVYLCASSLKEGSEQYFGPGTRLTVT.

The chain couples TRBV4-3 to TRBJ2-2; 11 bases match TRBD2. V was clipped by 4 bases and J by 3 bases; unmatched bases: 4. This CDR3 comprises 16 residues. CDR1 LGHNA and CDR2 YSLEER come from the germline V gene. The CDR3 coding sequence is TGCGCCAGCAGCCCCCTAGCGGGAGGTCACACCGGGGAGCTGTTTTTT. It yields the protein CASSPLAGGHTGELFF.

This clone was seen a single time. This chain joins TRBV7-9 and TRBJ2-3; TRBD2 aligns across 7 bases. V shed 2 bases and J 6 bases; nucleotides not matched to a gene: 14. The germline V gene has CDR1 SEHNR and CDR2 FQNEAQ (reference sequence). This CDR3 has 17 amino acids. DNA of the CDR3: TGTGCCAGCAGCTTACGCGGTTTGGGACCCGGGGGGGATACGCAGTATTTT. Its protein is CASSLRGLGPGGDTQYF.

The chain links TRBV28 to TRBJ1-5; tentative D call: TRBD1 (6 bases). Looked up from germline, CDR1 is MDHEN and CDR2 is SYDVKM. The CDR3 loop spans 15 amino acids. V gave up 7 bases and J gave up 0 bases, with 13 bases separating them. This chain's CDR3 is CASTRAGVSNQPQHF. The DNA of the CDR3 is TGTGCCAGCACCCGTGCAGGGGTTAGCAATCAGCCCCAGCATTTT.

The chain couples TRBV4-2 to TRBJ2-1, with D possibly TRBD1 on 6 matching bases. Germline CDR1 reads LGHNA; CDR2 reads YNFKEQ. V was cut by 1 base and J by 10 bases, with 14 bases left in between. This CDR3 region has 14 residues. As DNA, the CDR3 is TGTGCCAGCAGCCAAGGCAGACAGGTCGGGGAGCAGTTCTTC. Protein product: CASSQGRQVGEQFF.

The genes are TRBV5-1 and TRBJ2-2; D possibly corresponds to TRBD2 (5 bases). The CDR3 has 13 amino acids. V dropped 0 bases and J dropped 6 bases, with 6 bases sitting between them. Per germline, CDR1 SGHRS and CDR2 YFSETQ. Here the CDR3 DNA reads TGCGCCAGCAGCTTGGAAGCGGCCGGGGAGCTGTTTTTT. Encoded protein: CASSLEAAGELFF. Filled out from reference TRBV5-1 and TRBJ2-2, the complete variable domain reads KAGVTQTPRYLIKTRGQQVTLSCSPISGHRSVSWYQQTPGQGLQFLFEYFSETQRNKGNFPGRFSGRQFSNSRSEMNVSTLELGDSALYLCASSLEAAGELFFGEGSRLTVL.

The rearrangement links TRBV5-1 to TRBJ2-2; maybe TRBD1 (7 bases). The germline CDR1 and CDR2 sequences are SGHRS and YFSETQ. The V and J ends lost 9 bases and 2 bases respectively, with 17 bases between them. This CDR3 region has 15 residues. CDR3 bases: TGCGCCACCGCCATTGGAGGGGGCAACACCGGGGAGCTGTTTTTT. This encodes CATAIGGGNTGELFF.

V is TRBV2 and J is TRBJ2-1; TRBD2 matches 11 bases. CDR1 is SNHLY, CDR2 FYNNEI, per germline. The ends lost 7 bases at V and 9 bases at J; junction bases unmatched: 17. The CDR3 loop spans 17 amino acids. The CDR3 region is CASKLLGLSGGAGEQFF. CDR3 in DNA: TGTGCCAGCAAGCTCTTGGGGCTTAGCGGGGGGGCCGGTGAGCAGTTCTTC.

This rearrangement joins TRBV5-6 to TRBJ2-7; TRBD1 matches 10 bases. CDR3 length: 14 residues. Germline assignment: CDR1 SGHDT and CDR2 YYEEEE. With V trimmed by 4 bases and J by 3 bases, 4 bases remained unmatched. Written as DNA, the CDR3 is TGTGCCAGCAGCCCCGGGACAGGGGTCTACGAGCAGTACTTC. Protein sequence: CASSPGTGVYEQYF.

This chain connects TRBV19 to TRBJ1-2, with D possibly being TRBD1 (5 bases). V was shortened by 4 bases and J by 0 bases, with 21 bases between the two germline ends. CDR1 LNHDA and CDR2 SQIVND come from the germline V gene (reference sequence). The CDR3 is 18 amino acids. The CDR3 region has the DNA TGTGCCAGTAGTAAGACCCCGGGCAGGGCCTATACTAACTATGGCTACACCTTC. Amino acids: CASSKTPGRAYTNYGYTF.

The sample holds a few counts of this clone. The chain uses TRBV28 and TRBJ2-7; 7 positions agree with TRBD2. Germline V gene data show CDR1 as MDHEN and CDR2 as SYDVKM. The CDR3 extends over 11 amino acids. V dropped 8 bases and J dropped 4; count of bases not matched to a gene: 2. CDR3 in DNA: TGTGCCAGCGGGCGGGAGTACGAGCAGTACTTC. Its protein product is CASGREYEQYF.

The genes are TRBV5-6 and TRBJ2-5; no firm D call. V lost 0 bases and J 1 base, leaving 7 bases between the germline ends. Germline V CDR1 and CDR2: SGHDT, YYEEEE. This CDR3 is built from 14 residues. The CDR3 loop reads CASSLGLVQETQYF. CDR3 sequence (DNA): TGTGCCAGCAGCTTGGGGCTAGTCCAAGAGACCCAGTACTTC.

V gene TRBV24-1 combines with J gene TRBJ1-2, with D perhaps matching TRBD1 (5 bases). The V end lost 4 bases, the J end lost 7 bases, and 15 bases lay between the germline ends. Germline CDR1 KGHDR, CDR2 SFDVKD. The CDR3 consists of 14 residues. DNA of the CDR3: TGTGCCACCAGTGACTTGACAGTTCAAGGTGGCTACACCTTC. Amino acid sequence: CATSDLTVQGGYTF.

The CDR3 protein is CASSLQPPTEPYEQYF. The CDR3 DNA reads TGTGCCAGCAGTTTACAGCCTCCGACTGAACCCTACGAGCAGTACTTC. The V and J genes are TRBV27 and TRBJ2-7, with D unresolved. Germline V lookup: CDR1 MNHEY, CDR2 SMNVEV (reference sequence). This CDR3 is 16 amino acids long. V was cut by 2 bases and J by 2 bases, with 16 bases left in between.

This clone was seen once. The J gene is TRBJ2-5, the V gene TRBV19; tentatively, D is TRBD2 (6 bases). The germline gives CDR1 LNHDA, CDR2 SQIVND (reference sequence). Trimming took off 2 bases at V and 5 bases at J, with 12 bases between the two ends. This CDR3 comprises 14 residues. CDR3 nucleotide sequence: TGTGCCAGTAGTATACCAGGGACTTTGGAGACCCAGTACTTC. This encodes CASSIPGTLETQYF.

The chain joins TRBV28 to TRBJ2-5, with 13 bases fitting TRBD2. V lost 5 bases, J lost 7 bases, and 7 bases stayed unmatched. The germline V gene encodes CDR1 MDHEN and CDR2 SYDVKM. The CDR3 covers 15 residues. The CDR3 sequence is CASSLRLAGGGTQYF. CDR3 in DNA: TGTGCCAGCAGTCTCAGACTAGCGGGAGGTGGGACCCAGTACTTC.